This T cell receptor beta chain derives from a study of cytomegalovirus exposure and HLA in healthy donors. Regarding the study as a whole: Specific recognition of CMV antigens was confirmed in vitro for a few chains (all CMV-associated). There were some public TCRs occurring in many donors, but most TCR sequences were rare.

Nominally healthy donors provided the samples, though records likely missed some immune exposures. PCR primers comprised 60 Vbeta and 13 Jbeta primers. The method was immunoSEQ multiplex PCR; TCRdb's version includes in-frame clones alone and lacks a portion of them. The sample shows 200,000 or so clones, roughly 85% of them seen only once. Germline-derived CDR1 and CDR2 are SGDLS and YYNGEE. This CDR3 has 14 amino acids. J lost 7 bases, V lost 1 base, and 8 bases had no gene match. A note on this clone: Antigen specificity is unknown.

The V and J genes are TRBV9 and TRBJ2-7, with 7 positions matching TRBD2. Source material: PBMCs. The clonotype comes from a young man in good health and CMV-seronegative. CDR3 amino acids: CASSVSSGSDEQYF. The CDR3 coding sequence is TGTGCCAGCAGCGTATCTAGCGGATCGGATGAGCAGTACTTC.